This T cell receptor (beta chain) derives from a study of cytomegalovirus exposure and HLA in healthy donors. Regarding the study as a whole: What a later analysis showed was that several of the most significant clusters appeared linked to common viral pathogens.

Researchers ran the PCR with 60 Vbeta and 13 Jbeta primers. Some clones are missing from TCRdb's copy, which holds only in-frame ones; the method was immunoSEQ multiplex PCR. The table records approximately 190,000 clones, 65% to 90% of them present only once. This clone was picked up one time. The antigen is not known. Germline V lookup: CDR1 MNHEY, CDR2 SMNVEV (reference sequence). Trimming cost V 7 bases and J 2 bases; bases outside gene matches: 5. The CDR3 totals 15 residues. The rearrangement joins TRBV27 to TRBJ2-3; TRBD2 aligns across 11 bases. The clonotype was recovered from a man aged 35 to 55 in good health and CMV-seropositive. The source material was PBMCs. CDR3 DNA: TGTGCCAGCACGGGGACTAGCGGTCCCACAGATACGCAGTATTTT. This sequence encodes CASTGTSGPTDTQYF.